This entry lists 12 T cell receptor beta chains sequenced from one sample in a study of spatial heterogeneity in lung cancer. Study-wide results and caveats: Expanded alpha and beta TCR counts within tumors tracked tumor mutation counts.

No antigen has been identified for these receptors. Indicated time point: sample taken at primary tumor resection. TCRdb re-derived calls from the 5' RACE reads in MiXCR, one entry per CDR3 protein. The sample consists of roughly 17,000 distinct CDR3 sequences, 6.2% of them appearing once. The specimen comprised lung tumor tissue, sampled at surgery. The source is a male donor with early-stage non-small cell lung cancer.

This clonotype has at least ten counts. The CDR3 loop reads CATSRVLASGPDTQYF. The CDR3 coding sequence is TGTGCCACCAGCAGAGTATTGGCTAGCGGTCCGGATACGCAGTATTTT. This chain connects TRBV15 to TRBJ2-3; TRBD2 matches 7 bases. There are 16 residues in the CDR3. Trimming at V came to 1 base and at J to 6 bases, leaving 10 bases not matched to a gene. CDR1 LNHNV and CDR2 YYDKDF come from the germline V gene (reference sequence).

The chain couples TRBV5-1 to TRBJ1-2; TRBD1 matches at 8 bases. The CDR3 totals 13 residues. Germline CDR1 and CDR2: SGHRS and YFSETQ. V lost 3 bases to trimming and J lost 3 bases; unmatched junction nucleotides: 1. The CDR3 DNA follows: TGCGCCAGCAGCTCGACAGGGGACTATGGCTACACCTTC. Amino acids: CASSSTGDYGYTF.

This clonotype was seen many times. The chain employs TRBV28 and TRBJ2-7; 11 positions match TRBD2. CDR3 length: 15 residues. Germline trimming cut 6 bases from V and 9 bases from J; bases unmatched to any gene: 13. From germline, CDR1 is MDHEN and CDR2 SYDVKM. The CDR3 sequence: CASRLTSGTASWQYF. CDR3 in DNA: TGTGCCAGCAGGCTGACTAGCGGGACTGCAAGTTGGCAGTACTTC. Full variable domain (outside the CDR3, taken from reference TRBV28 and TRBJ2-7): DVKVTQSSRYLVKRTGEKVFLECVQDMDHENMFWYRQDPGLGLRLIYFSYDVKMKEKGDIPEGYSVSREKKERFSLILESASTNQTSMYLCASRLTSGTASWQYFGPGTRLTVT.

By sample share, this clonotype is medium-sized. The J gene is TRBJ2-1, the V gene TRBV4-2, with 9 bases that match TRBD1. The CDR3 length is 16 residues. The ends lost 3 bases at V and 5 bases at J; junction bases unmatched: 8. Germline lookup yields CDR1 LGHNA and CDR2 YNFKEQ. CDR3 sequence reads: CASSHPQGAGDNEQFF. The CDR3 DNA reads TGTGCCAGCAGCCACCCACAGGGGGCAGGGGACAATGAGCAGTTCTTC.

This clonotype qualifies as medium-sized. This chain uses TRBV5-6 with TRBJ2-1; 7 nucleotides align to TRBD1. Germline V gives CDR1 SGHDT, CDR2 YYEEEE. V lost 4 bases to trimming and J lost 6 bases; unmatched junction nucleotides: 7. This CDR3 is 14 amino acids long. The CDR3 DNA follows: TGTGCCAGCAGCAGGCAGGGGGTTGTCAATGAGCAGTTCTTC. It yields the protein CASSRQGVVNEQFF.

There are many counts of this clonotype. The rearrangement uses TRBV6-2 or TRBV6-3 and TRBJ2-1; tentative D call: TRBD2 (6 bases). Trimming took 9 bases from V and 4 from J, leaving 13 bases between them. CDR3 length: 13 residues. Germline V gene lookup returns CDR1 MNHEY and CDR2 SVGEGT. CDR3 nucleotide sequence: TGTGCCAGTTCCGGGAGTTGGTACAATGAGCAGTTCTTC. The encoded protein is CASSGSWYNEQFF.

The chain joins TRBV18 to TRBJ2-3; D ambiguous. The CDR3 is made up of 14 amino acids. Germline values: CDR1 KGHSH, CDR2 LQKENI. Trimming took 4 bases from V and 0 from J, leaving 8 bases between them. The CDR3 protein is CASSRDSSTDTQYF. The CDR3 DNA reads as TGTGCCAGCTCACGTGATAGTAGCACAGATACGCAGTATTTT.

This clonotype was detected only a few times. The V and J genes are TRBV9 and TRBJ2-1, with 9 bases lining up with TRBD2. In germline, CDR1 is SGDLS, CDR2 YYNGEE. The CDR3 is 14 amino acids. The V and J ends lost 0 bases and 7 bases, in that order; junction bases with no gene match: 2. The CDR3 DNA reads as TGTGCCAGCAGCGTAGGTAGCGGGAGAAATGAGCAGTTCTTC. This codes for CASSVGSGRNEQFF.

This clonotype was recorded many times. This chain joins TRBV7-2 and TRBJ1-1; D unclear. The germline CDR1 and CDR2 sequences are SGHTA and FQGNSA. V shed 1 base and J shed 5 bases, with 8 bases lying between them. This CDR3 is built from 13 residues. The CDR3 protein is CASSLGEGTEAFF. CDR3 coding DNA: TGTGCCAGCAGCTTAGGGGAGGGTACTGAAGCTTTCTTT.

This clonotype was seen at least ten times. The chain recombines TRBV7-2 with TRBJ2-6; no clear D gene. V was trimmed by 3 bases and J by 4 bases, leaving 4 bases between them. The germline V gene encodes CDR1 SGHTA and CDR2 FQGNSA. The CDR3 covers 13 residues. The CDR3 DNA reads TGTGCCAGCAGCTTTTACGGGGCCAACGTCCTGACTTTC. Residues: CASSFYGANVLTF.

The sample holds many counts of this clonotype. The CDR3 end shows no conserved phenylalanine or tryptophan, and so a read error is likely. The DNA is left out, because the CDR3 cannot be placed on it with certainty; the CDR3 is given as TCRdb lists it. The chain employs TRBV30 and TRBJ2-1; no check of the table's D call, TRBD2, against the DNA was made. The CDR3 is 10 residues long, ends included. Germline V lookup: CDR1 GTSNPN, CDR2 SVGIG (reference sequence). CDR3 in amino acids: CAWTLGLAGI.

This clonotype occurred many times. The V gene is TRBV29-1, the J gene TRBJ2-7, with TRBD1 matching 8 bases. Looked up from germline, CDR1 is SQVTM and CDR2 is ANQGSEA. This CDR3 contains 15 residues. The V gene end was trimmed by 6 bases and the J gene end by 2 bases; junction bases not matched to a gene: 12. The CDR3 coding sequence is TGCAGCGTAAAAACCGGGACAGGTAGCGCCTACGAGCAGTACTTC. This gives the protein CSVKTGTGSAYEQYF.